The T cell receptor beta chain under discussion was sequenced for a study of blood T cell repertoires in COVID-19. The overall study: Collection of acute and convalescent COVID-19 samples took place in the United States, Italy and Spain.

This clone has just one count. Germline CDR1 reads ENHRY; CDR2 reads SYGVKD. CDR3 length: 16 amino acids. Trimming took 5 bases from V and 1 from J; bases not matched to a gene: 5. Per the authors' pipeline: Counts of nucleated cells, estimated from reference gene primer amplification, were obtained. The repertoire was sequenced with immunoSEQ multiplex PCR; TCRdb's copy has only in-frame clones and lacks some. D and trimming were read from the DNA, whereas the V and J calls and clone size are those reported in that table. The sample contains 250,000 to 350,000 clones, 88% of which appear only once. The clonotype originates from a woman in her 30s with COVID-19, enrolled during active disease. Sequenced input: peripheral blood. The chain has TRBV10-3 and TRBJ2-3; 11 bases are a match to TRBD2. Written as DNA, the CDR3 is TGTGCCATCAGTATTCCGGGACTAGCGGGCACAGATACGCAGTATTTT. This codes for CAISIPGLAGTDTQYF.